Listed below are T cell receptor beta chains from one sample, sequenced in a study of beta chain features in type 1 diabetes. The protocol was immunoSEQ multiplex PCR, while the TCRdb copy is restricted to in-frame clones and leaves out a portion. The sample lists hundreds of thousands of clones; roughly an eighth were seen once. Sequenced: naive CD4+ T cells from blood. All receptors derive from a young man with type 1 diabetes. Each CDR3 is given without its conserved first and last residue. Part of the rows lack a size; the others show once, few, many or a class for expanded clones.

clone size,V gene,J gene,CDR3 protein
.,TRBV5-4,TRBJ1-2,ASSRDGLSGYT
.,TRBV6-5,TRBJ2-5,ASGSGHPQTQY
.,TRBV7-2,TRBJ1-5,ASSPRTGPQH
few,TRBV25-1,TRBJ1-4,ARTGGGGAGKLF
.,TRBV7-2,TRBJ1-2,ASSPGGPYGYT
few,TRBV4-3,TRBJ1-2,ASSSRTGPANYGYT
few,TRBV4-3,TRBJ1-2,ASSQDRRDGYT
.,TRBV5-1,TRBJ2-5,ASSLRSGVVETQY
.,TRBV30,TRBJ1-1,AWSVLTDATEAF
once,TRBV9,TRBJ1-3,ASSVALGSGNTIY
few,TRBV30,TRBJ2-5,ARTEQGFQETQY
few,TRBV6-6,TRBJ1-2,ASSYDRPPGYT
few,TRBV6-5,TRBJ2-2,ASRQPGGRELF
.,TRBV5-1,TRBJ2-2,ASSLGPSRTGELF
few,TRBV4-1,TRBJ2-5,ASSVGQGEETQY
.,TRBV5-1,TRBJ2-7,ASSLGLAGGDEQY
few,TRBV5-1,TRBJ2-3,ASSLVLGNTDTQY
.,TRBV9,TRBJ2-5,ASSVATSGRGETQY
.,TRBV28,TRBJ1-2,ATPATGQDYGYT
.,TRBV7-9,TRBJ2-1,ASSLKERLTSYNEQF
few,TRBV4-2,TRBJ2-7,ASSQERNIYEQY
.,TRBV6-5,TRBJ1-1,ASSWDRDTEAF
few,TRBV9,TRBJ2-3,ASSSTSYYRTDTQY
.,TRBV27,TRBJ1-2,ASTTNRGRLNLDGYT
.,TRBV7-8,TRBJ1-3,ASSLTGSKGNTIY
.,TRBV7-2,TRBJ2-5,ASSSQGWQETQY
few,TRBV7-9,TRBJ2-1,ASSLDGQTNEQF
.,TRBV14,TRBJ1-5,ASSQAGNQPQH
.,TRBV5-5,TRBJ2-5,ASSLGGRARETQY
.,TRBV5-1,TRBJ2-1,ASSPEQANEQF
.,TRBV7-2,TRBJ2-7,ASSFFGTNLEQY
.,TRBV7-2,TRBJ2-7,ASSFRQEHTYEQY
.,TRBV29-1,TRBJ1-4,SAGQAQNEKLF
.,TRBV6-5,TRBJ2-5,ASRVGVRQETQY
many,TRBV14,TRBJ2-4,ASSQARTAGIQY
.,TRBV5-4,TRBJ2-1,ASSLGLAGGINEQF
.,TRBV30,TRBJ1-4,AWDRGRELF
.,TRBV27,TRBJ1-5,ASDQPQH
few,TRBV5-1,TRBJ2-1,ASTPGQSYNEQF
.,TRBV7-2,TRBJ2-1,ASSLTEYNEQF
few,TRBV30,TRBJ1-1,AWRAGTGTNGPGPF
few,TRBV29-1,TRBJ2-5,SSSRTRAETQY
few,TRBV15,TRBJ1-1,ATSRGGQVNTEAF
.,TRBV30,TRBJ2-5,AWSAIGTGLQEPQY
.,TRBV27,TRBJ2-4,ASSRSARLAKNIQY
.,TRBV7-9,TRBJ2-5,ASSFSRDKQETQY
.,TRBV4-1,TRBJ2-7,ASSLWTSGVFYEQY
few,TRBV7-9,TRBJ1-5,ASSLGTRLSAQH
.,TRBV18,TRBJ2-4,ASSPGTGLNIQY
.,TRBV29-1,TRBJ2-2,SVKTGPDGELF
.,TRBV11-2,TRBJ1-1,ASSLVGGTEAF
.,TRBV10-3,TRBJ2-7,AISRQETYEQY
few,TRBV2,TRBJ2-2,ASSVEGRATGELF
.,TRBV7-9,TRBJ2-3,ASSFAGQGADTQY
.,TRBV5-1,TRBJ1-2,ASSLAEYGYT